The source of this TCR beta chain is a study of human T cells and chemical hapten exposure. Study observations and caveats: High-frequency TCRs, those above 1 in 1000, stayed the same after DPC sensitization.

The table lists this clonotype with a few counts. The antigen remains unidentified. Time point in this sample: patch test 3, about 24 weeks after DPC sensitization. Treatment of the sample: therapeutic diphenylcyclopropenone sensitization with weekly scalp DPC. The starting material, unfractionated whole blood, was used for total RNA extraction. Each cDNA molecule in the library carried unique molecular identifiers. TCRdb re-called the RACE reads through MiXCR, storing one row per CDR3 protein. Of 50,000 to 65,000 distinct CDR3 sequences in the sample, more than 9.5% were seen once. This TCR came from a middle-aged woman with alopecia areata. Some clones in this sample may be carry-over from other donors' samples. The input for sequencing was whole blood, taken in connection with sensitization to the hapten diphenylcyclopropenone (DPC).

The CDR3 sequence: CASSLSGGSTDTQYF. The CDR3 DNA sequence: TGTGCCAGCAGTTTAAGCGGGGGAAGCACAGATACGCAGTATTTT. This sequence joins TRBV12-3 or TRBV12-4 and TRBJ2-3; TRBD2 matches 8 bases. Unmatched junction bases numbered 1, after V lost 2 bases and J lost 0 bases. CDR3 length equals 15 residues.